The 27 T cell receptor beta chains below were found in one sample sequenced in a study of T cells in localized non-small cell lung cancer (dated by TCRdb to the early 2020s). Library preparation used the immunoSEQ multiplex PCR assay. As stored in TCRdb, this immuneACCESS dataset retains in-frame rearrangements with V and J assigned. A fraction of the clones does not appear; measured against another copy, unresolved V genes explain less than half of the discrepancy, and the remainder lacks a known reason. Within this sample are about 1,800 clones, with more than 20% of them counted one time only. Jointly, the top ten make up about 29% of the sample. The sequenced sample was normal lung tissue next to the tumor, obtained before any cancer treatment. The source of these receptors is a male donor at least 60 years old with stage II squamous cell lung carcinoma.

CDR3 sequence: CASSLRGRSSFSYEQYF. The CDR3 nucleotides read TGTGCCAGCAGCCTACGAGGACGATCGTCCTTCTCCTACGAGCAGTACTTC. The chain joins TRBV11-3 to TRBJ2-7; D unclear. CDR3 length: 17 amino acids. The V gene's germline CDR1 is SGHNT and CDR2 YENEEA. The V gene lost 5 bases and the J gene lost 0 bases, with 20 bases spanning the gap.

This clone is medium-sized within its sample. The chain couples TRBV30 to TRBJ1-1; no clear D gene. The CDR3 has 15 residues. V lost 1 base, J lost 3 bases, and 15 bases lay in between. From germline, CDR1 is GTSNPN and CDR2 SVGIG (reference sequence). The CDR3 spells CAWSEEGQSHTEAFF. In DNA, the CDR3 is TGTGCCTGGAGTGAAGAGGGCCAGAGCCACACTGAAGCTTTCTTT. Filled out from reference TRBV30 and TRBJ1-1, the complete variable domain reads SQTIHQWPATLVQPVGSPLSLECTVEGTSNPNLYWYRQAAGRGLQLLFYSVGIGQISSEVPQNLSASRPQDRQFILSSKKLLLSDSGFYLCAWSEEGQSHTEAFFGQGTRLTVV.

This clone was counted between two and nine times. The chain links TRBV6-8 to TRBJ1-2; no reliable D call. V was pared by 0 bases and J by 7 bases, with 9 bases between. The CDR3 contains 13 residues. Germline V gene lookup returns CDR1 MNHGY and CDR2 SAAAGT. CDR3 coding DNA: TGTGCCAGCAGTTACTCGTCAGAAGGTGGCTACACCTTC. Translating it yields CASSYSSEGGYTF.

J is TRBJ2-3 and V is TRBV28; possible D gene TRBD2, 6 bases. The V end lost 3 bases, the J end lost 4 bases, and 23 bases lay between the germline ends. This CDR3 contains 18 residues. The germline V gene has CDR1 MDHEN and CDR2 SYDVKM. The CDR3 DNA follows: TGTGCCAGCAGTTTGGAAGCTCTTGGGGGGACGGTACCAGATACGCAGTATTTT. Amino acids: CASSLEALGGTVPDTQYF.

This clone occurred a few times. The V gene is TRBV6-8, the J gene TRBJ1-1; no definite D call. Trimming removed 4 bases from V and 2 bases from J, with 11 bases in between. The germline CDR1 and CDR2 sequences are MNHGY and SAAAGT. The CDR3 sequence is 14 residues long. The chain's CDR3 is CASSLAGPNTEAFF. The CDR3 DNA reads TGTGCCAGCAGTTTGGCCGGTCCTAACACTGAAGCTTTCTTT.

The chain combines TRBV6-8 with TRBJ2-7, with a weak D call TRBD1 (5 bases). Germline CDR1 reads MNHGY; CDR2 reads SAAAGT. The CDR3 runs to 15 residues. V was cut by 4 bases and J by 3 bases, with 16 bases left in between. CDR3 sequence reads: CASSSPTKGDYEQYF. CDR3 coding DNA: TGTGCCAGCAGTTCCCCCACGAAAGGGGACTACGAGCAGTACTTC.

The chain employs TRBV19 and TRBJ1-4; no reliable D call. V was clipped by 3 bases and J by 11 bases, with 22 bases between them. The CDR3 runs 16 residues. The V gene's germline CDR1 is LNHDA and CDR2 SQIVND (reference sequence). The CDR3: CASSIPPAGRIEKLFF. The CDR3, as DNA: TGTGCCAGTAGTATCCCACCGGCAGGTCGGATTGAGAAACTGTTTTTT.

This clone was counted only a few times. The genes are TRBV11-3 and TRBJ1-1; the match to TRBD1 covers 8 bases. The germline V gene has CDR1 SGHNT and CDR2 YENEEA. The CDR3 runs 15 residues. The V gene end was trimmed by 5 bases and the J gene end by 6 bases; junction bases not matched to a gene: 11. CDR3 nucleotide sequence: TGTGCCAGCAGCCCCCCCCGCGACAGGGGCGCTGAAGCTTTCTTT. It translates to CASSPPRDRGAEAFF. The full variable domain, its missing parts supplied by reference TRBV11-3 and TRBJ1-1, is EAGVVQSPRYKIIEKKQPVAFWCNPISGHNTLYWYLQNLGQGPELLIRYENEEAVDDSQLPKDRFSAERLKGVDSTLKIQPAELGDSAVYLCASSPPRDRGAEAFFGQGTRLTVV.

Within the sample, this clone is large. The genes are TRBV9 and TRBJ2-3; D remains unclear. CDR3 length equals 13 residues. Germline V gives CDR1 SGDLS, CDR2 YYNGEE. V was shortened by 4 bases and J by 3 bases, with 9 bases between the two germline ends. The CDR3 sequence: CASSPSVTDTQYF. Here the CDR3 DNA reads TGTGCCAGCAGCCCGTCAGTTACAGATACGCAGTATTTT.

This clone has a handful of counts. CDR3 in DNA: TGTGCCAGCAGTGAAGTAGGGGACAGTATGCACGCCGGGAGTGGAAACACCATATATTTT. Translating gives CASSEVGDSMHAGSGNTIYF. The chain has TRBV6-1 and TRBJ1-3; TRBD1 aligns across 7 bases. Per germline, CDR1 MNHNS and CDR2 SASEGT. V was clipped by 1 base and J by 3 bases; unmatched bases: 18. The CDR3 is 20 residues long.

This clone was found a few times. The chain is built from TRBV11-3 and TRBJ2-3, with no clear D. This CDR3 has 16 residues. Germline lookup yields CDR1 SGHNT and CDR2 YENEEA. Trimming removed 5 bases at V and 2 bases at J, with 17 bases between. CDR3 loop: CASSQAPERNTDTQYF. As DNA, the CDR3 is TGTGCCAGCAGCCAAGCCCCTGAGCGTAACACAGATACGCAGTATTTT.

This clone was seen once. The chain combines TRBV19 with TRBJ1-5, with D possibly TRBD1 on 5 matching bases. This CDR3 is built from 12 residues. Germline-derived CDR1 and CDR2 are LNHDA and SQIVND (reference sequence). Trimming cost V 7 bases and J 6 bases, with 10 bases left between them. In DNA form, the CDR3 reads TGTGCCAGTACCTTGGGACGTCAGCCCCAGCATTTT. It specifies CASTLGRQPQHF.

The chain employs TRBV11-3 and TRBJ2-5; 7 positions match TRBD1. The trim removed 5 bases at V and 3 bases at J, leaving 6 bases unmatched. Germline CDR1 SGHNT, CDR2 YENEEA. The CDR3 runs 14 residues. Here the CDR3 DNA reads TGTGCCAGCAGCGTCGGGACAGCGAAAGAGACCCAGTACTTC. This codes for CASSVGTAKETQYF.

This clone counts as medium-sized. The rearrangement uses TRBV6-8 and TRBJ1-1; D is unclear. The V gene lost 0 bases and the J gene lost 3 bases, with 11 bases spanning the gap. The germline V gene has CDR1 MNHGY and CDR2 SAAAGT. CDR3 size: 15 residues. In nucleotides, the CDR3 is TGTGCCAGCAGTTACTCTGTGTCAGTAGACACTGAAGCTTTCTTT. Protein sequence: CASSYSVSVDTEAFF.

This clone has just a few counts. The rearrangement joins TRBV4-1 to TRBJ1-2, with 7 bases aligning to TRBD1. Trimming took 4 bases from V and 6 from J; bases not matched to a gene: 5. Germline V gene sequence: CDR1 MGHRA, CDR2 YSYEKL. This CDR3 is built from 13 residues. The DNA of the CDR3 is TGCGCCAGCAGCCTAACGGGGACAGATGGCTACACCTTC. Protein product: CASSLTGTDGYTF.

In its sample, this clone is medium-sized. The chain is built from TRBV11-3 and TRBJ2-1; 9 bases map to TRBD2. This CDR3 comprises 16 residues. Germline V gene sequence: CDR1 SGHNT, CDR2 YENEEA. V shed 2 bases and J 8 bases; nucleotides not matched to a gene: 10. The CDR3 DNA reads TGTGCCAGCAGCTTATTAGGCCTAGCGGGGCCCCATGAGCAGTTCTTC. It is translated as CASSLLGLAGPHEQFF.

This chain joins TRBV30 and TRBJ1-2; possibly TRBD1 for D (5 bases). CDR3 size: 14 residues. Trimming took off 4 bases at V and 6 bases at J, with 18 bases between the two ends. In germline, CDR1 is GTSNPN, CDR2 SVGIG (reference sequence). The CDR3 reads CAWKMEGMSDGYTF. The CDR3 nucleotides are TGTGCCTGGAAGATGGAGGGGATGAGCGATGGCTACACCTTC. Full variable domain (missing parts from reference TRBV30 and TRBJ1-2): SQTIHQWPATLVQPVGSPLSLECTVEGTSNPNLYWYRQAAGRGLQLLFYSVGIGQISSEVPQNLSASRPQDRQFILSSKKLLLSDSGFYLCAWKMEGMSDGYTFGSGTRLTVV.

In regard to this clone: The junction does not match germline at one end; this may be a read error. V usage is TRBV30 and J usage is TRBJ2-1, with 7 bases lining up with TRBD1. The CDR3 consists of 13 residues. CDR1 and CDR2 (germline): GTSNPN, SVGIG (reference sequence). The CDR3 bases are TGTGCCTGGAGTGCGGGACAGAACAATCAGCAGTTCTTC. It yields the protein CAWSAGQNNQQFF.

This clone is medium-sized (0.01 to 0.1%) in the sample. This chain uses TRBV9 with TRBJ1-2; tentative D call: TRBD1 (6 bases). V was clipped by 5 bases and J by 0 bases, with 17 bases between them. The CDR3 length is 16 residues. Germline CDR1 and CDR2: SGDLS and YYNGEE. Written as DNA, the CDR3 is TGTGCCAGCAGTCTCTTCGACAGGTTATCTAACTATGGCTACACCTTC. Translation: CASSLFDRLSNYGYTF.

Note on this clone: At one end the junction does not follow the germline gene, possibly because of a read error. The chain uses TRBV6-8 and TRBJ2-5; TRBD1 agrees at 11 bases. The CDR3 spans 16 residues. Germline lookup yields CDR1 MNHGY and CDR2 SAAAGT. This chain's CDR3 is CAISDSRTGGGETQYF. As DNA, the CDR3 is TGTGCCATCAGTGACTCCCGGACAGGGGGCGGGGAGACCCAGTACTTC.

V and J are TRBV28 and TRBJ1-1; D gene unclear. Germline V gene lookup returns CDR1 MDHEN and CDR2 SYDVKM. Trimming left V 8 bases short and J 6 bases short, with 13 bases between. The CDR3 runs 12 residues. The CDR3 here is CASGTDSSEAFF. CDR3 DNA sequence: TGTGCCAGCGGAACTGATTCGTCTGAAGCTTTCTTT.

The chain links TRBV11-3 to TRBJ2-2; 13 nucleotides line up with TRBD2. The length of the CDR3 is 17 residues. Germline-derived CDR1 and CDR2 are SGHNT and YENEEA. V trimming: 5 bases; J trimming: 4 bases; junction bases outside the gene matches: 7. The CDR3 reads CASSPQGTSGVTGELFF. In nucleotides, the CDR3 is TGTGCCAGCAGCCCTCAAGGGACTAGCGGGGTCACCGGGGAGCTGTTTTTT.

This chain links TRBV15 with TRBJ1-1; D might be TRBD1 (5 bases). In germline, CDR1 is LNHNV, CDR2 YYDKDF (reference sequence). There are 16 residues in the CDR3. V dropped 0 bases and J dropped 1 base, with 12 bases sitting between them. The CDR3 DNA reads TGTGCCACCAGCAGAGATCTTAGGGGCGGGAACACTGAAGCTTTCTTT. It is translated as CATSRDLRGGNTEAFF. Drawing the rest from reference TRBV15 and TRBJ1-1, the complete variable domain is DAMVIQNPRYQVTQFGKPVTLSCSQTLNHNVMYWYQQKSSQAPKLLFHYYDKDFNNEADTPDNFQSRRPNTSFCFLDIRSPGLGDTAMYLCATSRDLRGGNTEAFFGQGTRLTVV.

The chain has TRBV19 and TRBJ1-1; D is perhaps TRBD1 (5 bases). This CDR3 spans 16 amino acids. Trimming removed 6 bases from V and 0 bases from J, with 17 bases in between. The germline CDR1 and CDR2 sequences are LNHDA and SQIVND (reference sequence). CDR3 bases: TGTGCCAGTAGCCGTCCAGGGTCGCGAGTGAACACTGAAGCTTTCTTT. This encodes CASSRPGSRVNTEAFF.

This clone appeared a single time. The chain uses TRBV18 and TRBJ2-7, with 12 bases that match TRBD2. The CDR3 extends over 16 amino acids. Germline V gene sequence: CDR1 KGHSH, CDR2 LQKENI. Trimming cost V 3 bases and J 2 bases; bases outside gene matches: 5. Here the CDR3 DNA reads TGTGCCAGCTCACCGGCGGGACTAGCGGGCACCTACGAGCAGTACTTC. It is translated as CASSPAGLAGTYEQYF.

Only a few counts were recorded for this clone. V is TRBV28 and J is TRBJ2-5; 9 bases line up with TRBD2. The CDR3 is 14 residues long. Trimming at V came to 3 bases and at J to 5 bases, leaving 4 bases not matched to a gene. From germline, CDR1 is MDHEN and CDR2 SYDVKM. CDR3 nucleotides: TGTGCCAGCAGTTTTATAGCGGGAGATGAGACCCAGTACTTC. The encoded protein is CASSFIAGDETQYF.

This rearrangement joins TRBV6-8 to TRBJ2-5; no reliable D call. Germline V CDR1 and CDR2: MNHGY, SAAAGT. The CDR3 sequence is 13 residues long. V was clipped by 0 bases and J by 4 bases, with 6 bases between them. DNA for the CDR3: TGTGCCAGCAGTTACTCGACTGTAGAGACCCAGTACTTC. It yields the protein CASSYSTVETQYF.